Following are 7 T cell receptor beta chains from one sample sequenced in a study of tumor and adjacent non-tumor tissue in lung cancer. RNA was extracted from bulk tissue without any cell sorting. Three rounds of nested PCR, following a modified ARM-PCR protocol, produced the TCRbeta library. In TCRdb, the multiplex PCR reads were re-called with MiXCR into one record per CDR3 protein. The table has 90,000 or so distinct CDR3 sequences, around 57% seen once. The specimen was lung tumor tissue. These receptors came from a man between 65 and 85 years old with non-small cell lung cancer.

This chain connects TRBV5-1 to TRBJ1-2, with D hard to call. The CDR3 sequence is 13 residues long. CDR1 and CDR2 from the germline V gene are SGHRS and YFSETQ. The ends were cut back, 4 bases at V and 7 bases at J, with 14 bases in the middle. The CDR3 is CASSTGKDRGYTF. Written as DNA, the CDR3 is TGCGCCAGCAGCACCGGGAAAGATCGTGGCTACACCTTC.

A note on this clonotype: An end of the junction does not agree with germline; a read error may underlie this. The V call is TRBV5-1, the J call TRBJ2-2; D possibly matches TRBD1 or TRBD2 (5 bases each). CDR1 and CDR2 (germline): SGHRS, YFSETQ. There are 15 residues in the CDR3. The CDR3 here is CASRLAPMGVGELFF. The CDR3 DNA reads TGCGCCAGCAGGTTGGCACCTATGGGGGTCGGGGAGCTGTTTTTT.

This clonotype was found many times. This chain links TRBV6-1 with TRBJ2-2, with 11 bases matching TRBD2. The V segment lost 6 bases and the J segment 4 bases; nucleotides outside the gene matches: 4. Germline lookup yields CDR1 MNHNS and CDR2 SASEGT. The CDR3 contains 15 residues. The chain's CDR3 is CASRGLAVTTGELFF. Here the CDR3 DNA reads TGTGCCAGCAGGGGACTAGCGGTCACCACCGGGGAGCTGTTTTTT.

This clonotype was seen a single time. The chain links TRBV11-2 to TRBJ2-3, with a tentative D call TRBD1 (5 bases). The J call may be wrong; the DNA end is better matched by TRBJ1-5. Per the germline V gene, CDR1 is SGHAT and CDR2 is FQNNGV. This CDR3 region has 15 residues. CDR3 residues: CASSAGQGLANIQHF. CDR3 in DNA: TGTGCCAGCAGCGCTGGTCAGGGTCTAGCAAATATCCAGCATTTT.

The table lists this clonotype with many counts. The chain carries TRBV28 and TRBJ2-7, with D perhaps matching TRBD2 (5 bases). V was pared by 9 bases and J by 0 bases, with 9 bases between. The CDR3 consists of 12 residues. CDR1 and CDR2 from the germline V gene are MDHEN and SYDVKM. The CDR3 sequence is CASLGNSYEQYF. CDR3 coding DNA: TGTGCCAGTCTCGGGAACTCCTACGAGCAGTACTTC.

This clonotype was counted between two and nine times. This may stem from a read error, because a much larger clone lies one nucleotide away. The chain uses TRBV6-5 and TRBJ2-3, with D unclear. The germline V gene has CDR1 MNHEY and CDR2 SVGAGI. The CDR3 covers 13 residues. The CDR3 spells CTSSYGSTDTQYF. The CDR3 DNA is TGTACCAGCAGTTACGGCTCTACAGATACGCAGTATTTT.

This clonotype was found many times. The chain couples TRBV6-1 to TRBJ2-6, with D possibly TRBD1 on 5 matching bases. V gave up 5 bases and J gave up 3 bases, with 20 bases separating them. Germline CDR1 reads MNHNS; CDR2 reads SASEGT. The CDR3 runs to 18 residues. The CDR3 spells CASSYGHPAENGANVLTF. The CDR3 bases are TGTGCCAGCAGTTATGGACACCCCGCGGAGAATGGGGCCAACGTCCTGACTTTC.